Below are 25 T cell receptor beta chains sequenced from a single sample in a study of blood T cell repertoires in COVID-19. Measured with immunoSEQ multiplex PCR; TCRdb has only the in-frame clones, and not every one. The data show around 280,000 clones, roughly 90% seen once. The sample taken for sequencing was peripheral blood. All receptors come from a woman aged 50 to 60 who had recovered from COVID-19.

V usage is TRBV6-5 and J usage is TRBJ2-7, with unresolved D. Germline CDR1 reads MNHEY; CDR2 reads SVGAGI. The CDR3 spans 14 residues. The V end lost 5 bases, the J end lost 6 bases, and 17 bases lay between the germline ends. DNA for the CDR3: TGTGCCAGCAGTCCGAGGAGCAGAGGCGGCGAGCAGTACTTC. It translates to CASSPRSRGGEQYF.

The rearrangement uses TRBV6-5 and TRBJ2-3; TRBD1 matches at 12 bases. Germline CDR1 MNHEY, CDR2 SVGAGI. After removal of 7 bases from V and 6 bases from J, the junction contained 8 bases not matched to a gene. The CDR3 extends over 15 amino acids. CDR3: CASTLGDRGRDTQYF. Here the CDR3 DNA reads TGTGCCAGCACTCTGGGGGACAGGGGGCGGGATACGCAGTATTTT.

The chain uses TRBV6-5 and TRBJ1-5, with D unclear. The CDR3 length is 13 residues. Germline loops: CDR1 MNHEY, CDR2 SVGAGI. V lost 6 bases and J lost 5, with 11 bases in between. CDR3 in DNA: TGTGCCAGCAGCGATCAGCAGGATCAGCCCCAGCATTTT. Its translation: CASSDQQDQPQHF.

This rearrangement joins TRBV10-2 to TRBJ2-2; 9 bases fit TRBD1. There are 14 residues in the CDR3. With V trimmed by 6 bases and J by 10 bases, 9 bases remained unmatched. The germline V gene encodes CDR1 WSHSY and CDR2 SAAADI. The CDR3 DNA reads as TGCGCCAGCAGGAAGGGACAGGGTTTCCTGGAGCTGTTTTTT. Translation gives CASRKGQGFLELFF.

This sequence joins TRBV9 and TRBJ1-1, with unresolved D. CDR1 and CDR2 (germline): SGDLS, YYNGEE. The CDR3 contains 14 residues. Between the trimmed V and J ends, which lost 0 bases and 4 bases, there was a span of 10 bases. CDR3 in amino acids: CASSVGEGTTEAFF. In DNA form, the CDR3 reads TGTGCCAGCAGCGTAGGAGAGGGAACCACTGAAGCTTTCTTT.

V gene TRBV19 combines with J gene TRBJ2-1; no firm D call. V lost 6 bases, J lost 6 bases, and 12 bases lay in between. The germline V gene encodes CDR1 LNHDA and CDR2 SQIVND (reference sequence). There are 13 residues in the CDR3. As DNA, the CDR3 is TGTGCCAGTAGGCCCCTTCAGCGCAATGAGCAGTTCTTC. It translates to CASRPLQRNEQFF.

The chain joins TRBV15 to TRBJ2-1; TRBD1 is a possible D gene (6 bases). V was cut by 0 bases and J by 4 bases, with 13 bases left in between. CDR3 length: 16 amino acids. Germline V CDR1 and CDR2: LNHNV, YYDKDF (reference sequence). The CDR3: CATSRDLTGRYNEQFF. CDR3 nucleotide sequence: TGTGCCACCAGCAGAGATTTGACAGGCCGATACAATGAGCAGTTCTTC.

The chain links TRBV4-3 to TRBJ2-3, with 7 bases fitting TRBD2. CDR1 LGHNA and CDR2 YSLEER come from the germline V gene. This CDR3 is 16 amino acids long. Unmatched junction bases numbered 17, after V lost 0 bases and J lost 14 bases. The CDR3 reads CASSQDEASGGLKPYF. DNA of the CDR3: TGCGCCAGCAGCCAAGATGAGGCTAGCGGAGGCCTGAAACCGTATTTT.

This clone was seen many times. The CDR3 here is CASSADRDTGELFF. In nucleotides, the CDR3 is TGTGCCAGCAGTGCGGACAGGGACACCGGGGAGCTGTTTTTT. The chain links TRBV6-4 to TRBJ2-2; 8 bases line up with TRBD1. This CDR3 is built from 14 residues. V lost 4 bases and J lost 3; bases outside the gene matches: 1. Germline CDR1 reads MRHNA; CDR2 reads SNTAGT.

This clone has more than one count but fewer than ten. V gene TRBV19 combines with J gene TRBJ2-3, with 13 nucleotides matching TRBD2. Germline trimming cut 7 bases from V and 2 bases from J; bases unmatched to any gene: 12. Germline CDR1 is LNHDA and CDR2 is SQIVND (reference sequence). This CDR3 is 18 amino acids long. DNA of the CDR3: TGTGCCAGTACCCCTACTAGCGGGGGGGCCCGAATCACAGATACGCAGTATTTT. Protein sequence: CASTPTSGGARITDTQYF.

The V gene is TRBV24-1, the J gene TRBJ1-1; D is perhaps TRBD1 (5 bases). There are 12 residues in the CDR3. Deletions cut 8 bases from V and 7 bases from J, with 13 bases between. Per the germline V gene, CDR1 is KGHDR and CDR2 is SFDVKD. The CDR3 DNA sequence: TGTGCCACCACCGGTTGGGGGGGTGAAGCTTTCTTT. Its protein product is CATTGWGGEAFF.

This clone was found once. The V call is TRBV9, the J call TRBJ2-3; TRBD2 aligns across 11 bases. With V trimmed by 3 bases and J by 7 bases, 13 bases remained unmatched. Germline assignment: CDR1 SGDLS and CDR2 YYNGEE. CDR3 size: 17 residues. The CDR3 coding sequence is TGTGCCAGCAGCGCCCTATCCGGGACTAGCGGAAAGTATACGCAGTATTTT. Amino acids: CASSALSGTSGKYTQYF.

This chain links TRBV4-1 with TRBJ1-2; TRBD1 matches at 8 bases. Germline CDR1 reads MGHRA; CDR2 reads YSYEKL. The CDR3 has 15 amino acids. V shed 4 bases, J shed 0 bases, and the junction held 4 bases outside the gene matches. This chain's CDR3 is CASSRAGGTNYGYTF. CDR3 bases: TGCGCCAGCAGCCGGGCAGGGGGCACTAACTATGGCTACACCTTC.

V gene TRBV5-1 combines with J gene TRBJ1-1; TRBD1 matches at 9 bases. The germline V gene has CDR1 SGHRS and CDR2 YFSETQ. V lost 4 bases to trimming and J lost 7 bases; unmatched junction nucleotides: 14. The CDR3 is 16 residues long. CDR3 loop: CASSVATGGLVGEAFF. In DNA, the CDR3 is TGCGCCAGCAGCGTGGCCACAGGGGGCTTAGTCGGTGAAGCTTTCTTT.

This chain joins TRBV4-3 and TRBJ1-2; D is unresolved. The CDR3 contains 16 residues. Trimming removed 0 bases at V and 6 bases at J, with 17 bases between. Germline values: CDR1 LGHNA, CDR2 YSLEER. The CDR3 sequence: CASSQDMEAGRDGYTF. The CDR3 nucleotides read TGCGCCAGCAGCCAAGATATGGAAGCGGGGAGGGATGGCTACACCTTC.

The genes are TRBV5-1 and TRBJ2-3; D unresolved. With 0 bases removed from V and 1 base from J, the gap between germline ends came to 6 bases. Germline V gene sequence: CDR1 SGHRS, CDR2 YFSETQ. CDR3 length equals 14 residues. The CDR3 loop is CASSLGGRTDTQYF. DNA for the CDR3: TGCGCCAGCAGCTTGGGTGGGCGCACAGATACGCAGTATTTT. Variable domain in full (rest from reference TRBV5-1 and TRBJ2-3): KAGVTQTPRYLIKTRGQQVTLSCSPISGHRSVSWYQQTPGQGLQFLFEYFSETQRNKGNFPGRFSGRQFSNSRSEMNVSTLELGDSALYLCASSLGGRTDTQYFGPGTRLTVL.

Concerning this clone itself: Other DNA sequences in the same sample also yield this CDR3. The chain links TRBV19 to TRBJ2-2, with D possibly TRBD1 on 5 matching bases. Germline loops: CDR1 LNHDA, CDR2 SQIVND (reference sequence). The CDR3 is 13 residues long. Trimming took 4 bases from V and 5 from J, leaving 8 bases between them. The CDR3 sequence: CASSTQGTGELFF. CDR3 bases: TGTGCCAGTAGTACTCAGGGAACCGGGGAGCTGTTTTTT.

The chain combines TRBV18 with TRBJ1-1; 7 bases agree with TRBD1. In germline, CDR1 is KGHSH, CDR2 LQKENI. The ends lost 3 bases at V and 3 bases at J; junction bases unmatched: 13. This CDR3 spans 17 amino acids. The CDR3 nucleotides are TGTGCCAGCTCACCTAGCCCGGGGACAGTGGGTGACACTGAAGCTTTCTTT. Its protein is CASSPSPGTVGDTEAFF. Full variable domain (rest looked up from reference TRBV18 and TRBJ1-1): NAGVMQNPRHLVRRRGQEARLRCSPMKGHSHVYWYRQLPEEGLKFMVYLQKENIIDESGMPKERFSAEFPKEGPSILRIQQVVRGDSAAYFCASSPSPGTVGDTEAFFGQGTRLTVV.

This chain links TRBV7-3 with TRBJ2-7; 11 bases are shared with TRBD1. V dropped 5 bases and J dropped 7; count of bases not matched to a gene: 4. This CDR3 contains 13 residues. The germline V gene has CDR1 SGHTA and CDR2 FQGTGA. The CDR3 sequence is CASSADRGQEQYF. CDR3 nucleotides: TGTGCCAGCAGCGCGGACAGGGGGCAAGAGCAGTACTTC.

The V and J genes are TRBV6-1 and TRBJ2-1; D might be TRBD2 (5 bases). Germline values: CDR1 MNHNS, CDR2 SASEGT. The V end lost 3 bases, the J end lost 4 bases, and 13 bases lay between the germline ends. This CDR3 spans 15 amino acids. The CDR3 protein is CASSERGGPYNEQFF. CDR3 DNA: TGTGCCAGCAGTGAGCGCGGCGGGCCGTACAATGAGCAGTTCTTC.

The chain carries TRBV7-8 and TRBJ1-3; 9 bases agree with TRBD1. V lost 1 base, J lost 3 bases, and 4 bases stayed unmatched. Germline-derived CDR1 and CDR2 are SGHVS and FQNEAQ. The CDR3 loop spans 16 amino acids. As DNA, the CDR3 is TGTGCCAGCAGCTTAGGACAGGGGGGTGTTGGAAACACCATATATTTT. Its protein is CASSLGQGGVGNTIYF.

Turning to this clone: Additional DNA sequences in this sample encode the identical CDR3. This sequence joins TRBV6-5 and TRBJ1-5; D gene ambiguous. The CDR3 loop spans 13 amino acids. Per germline, CDR1 MNHEY and CDR2 SVGAGI. V lost 0 bases to trimming and J lost 4 bases, with 4 bases between them. This CDR3 is CASSYSRNQPQHF. The DNA for the CDR3 is TGTGCCAGCAGTTACTCTCGGAATCAGCCCCAGCATTTT.

The V gene is TRBV19, the J gene TRBJ2-6; TRBD1 aligns across 7 bases. Trimming cost V 1 base and J 4 bases; bases outside gene matches: 4. CDR1 is LNHDA and CDR2 is SQIVND in the germline V gene (reference sequence). The CDR3 contains 16 residues. CDR3 sequence: CASSIVGGQGANVLTF. The CDR3 nucleotides are TGTGCCAGTAGTATAGTAGGGGGCCAGGGGGCCAACGTCCTGACTTTC.

The chain recombines TRBV7-2 with TRBJ1-2; 12 nucleotides align to TRBD1. Unmatched junction bases numbered 2, after V lost 4 bases and J lost 2 bases. CDR1 and CDR2 from the germline V gene are SGHTA and FQGNSA. This CDR3 is 15 amino acids long. The CDR3 DNA reads as TGTGCCAGCAGCTGGGGACAGGGGGCCAACTATGGCTACACCTTC. The encoded protein is CASSWGQGANYGYTF.

The chain couples TRBV20-1 to TRBJ1-2; D call uncertain. Germline CDR1 reads DFQATT; CDR2 reads SNEGSKA (reference sequence). This CDR3 is built from 11 residues. The germline V and J ends were trimmed by 3 bases and 8 bases, with 10 bases remaining between them. CDR3 sequence: CSARQTGGYTF. CDR3 DNA: TGCAGTGCTAGGCAGACTGGGGGCTACACCTTC.